This entry concerns a single T cell receptor (beta chain). These data come from a study of siplizumab effects on memory and regulatory T cells. Profiling relied on immunoSEQ multiplex PCR, and the TCRdb table lists in-frame clones only, not all of them. The sample includes 87,000 or so clones, approximately 90% of them seen just once. The germline V gene encodes CDR1 MDHEN and CDR2 SYDVKM. V was pared by 5 bases and J by 0 bases, with 16 bases between. This CDR3 is built from 16 residues. Sequenced material: CD4+ T cells sorted from blood. The V call is TRBV28, the J call TRBJ1-2; TRBD1 might be the D (6 bases). The TCR sequence derives from a human donor in good health. CDR3: CASSRGGHPTNYGYTF. The CDR3 nucleotides are TGTGCCAGCAGTCGCGGGGGGCACCCCACTAACTATGGCTACACCTTC.